This TCR beta chain was sequenced during a study of T cell changes during pregnancy in multiple sclerosis. This clone has just one count. Clones were read by immunoSEQ multiplex PCR, and TCRdb kept only the in-frame ones, dropping some. The sample has about 67,000 clones; 90% are singletons. Trimming shortened V by 1 base and J by 7 bases, and 9 bases separated the two germline ends. The CDR3 is 13 residues long. Germline CDR1 reads SGHTS; CDR2 reads YDEGEE. The J gene is TRBJ1-3, the V gene TRBV5-8, with D maybe TRBD1 (6 bases). The TCR sequence derives from a female donor with multiple sclerosis, enrolled in a pregnancy study. The sequencing here drew on peripheral blood, taken in the third trimester of pregnancy. The CDR3: CASSLSGANTIYF. The CDR3 coding sequence is TGTGCCAGCAGCTTGTCAGGGGCGAACACCATATATTTT.